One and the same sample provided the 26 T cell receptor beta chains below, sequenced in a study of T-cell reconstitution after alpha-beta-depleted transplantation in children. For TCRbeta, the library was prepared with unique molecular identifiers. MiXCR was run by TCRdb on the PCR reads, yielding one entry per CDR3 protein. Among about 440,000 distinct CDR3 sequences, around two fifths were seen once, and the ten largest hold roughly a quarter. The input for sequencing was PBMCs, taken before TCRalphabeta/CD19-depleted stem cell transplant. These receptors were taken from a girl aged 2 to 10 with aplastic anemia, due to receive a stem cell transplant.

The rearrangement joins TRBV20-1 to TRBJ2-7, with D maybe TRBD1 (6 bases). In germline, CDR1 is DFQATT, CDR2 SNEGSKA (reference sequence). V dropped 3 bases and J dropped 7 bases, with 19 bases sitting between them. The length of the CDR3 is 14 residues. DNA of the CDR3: TGCAGTGCTAGTACGGAGACAGCCCAGGGGGAGCAGTACTTC. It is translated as CSASTETAQGEQYF.

The CDR3 nucleotides are TGTGCCAGCAGCTTAGCGGGAGCCGGTGGGACCGGGGAGCTGTTTTTT. It is translated as CASSLAGAGGTGELFF. This sequence joins TRBV7-9 and TRBJ2-2; weak D call: TRBD2 (5 bases). The CDR3 has 16 amino acids. Trimming removed 0 bases from V and 5 bases from J, with 13 bases in between. CDR1 and CDR2 (germline): SEHNR, FQNEAQ (reference sequence).

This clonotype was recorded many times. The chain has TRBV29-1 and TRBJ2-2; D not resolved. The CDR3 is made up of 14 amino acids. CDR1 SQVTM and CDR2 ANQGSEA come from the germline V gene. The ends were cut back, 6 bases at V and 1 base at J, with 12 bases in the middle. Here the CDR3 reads CSVRGRMNTGELFF. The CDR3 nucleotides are TGCAGCGTCCGTGGACGGATGAACACCGGGGAGCTGTTTTTT.

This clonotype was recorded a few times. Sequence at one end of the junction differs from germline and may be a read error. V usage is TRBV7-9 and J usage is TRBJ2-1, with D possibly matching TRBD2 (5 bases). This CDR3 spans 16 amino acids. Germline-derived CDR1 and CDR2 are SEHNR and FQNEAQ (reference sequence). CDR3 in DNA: TGTGCCATCAGCTTATTTGGCGGGCCTTCCTACAATGAGCAGTTCTTC. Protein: CAISLFGGPSYNEQFF.

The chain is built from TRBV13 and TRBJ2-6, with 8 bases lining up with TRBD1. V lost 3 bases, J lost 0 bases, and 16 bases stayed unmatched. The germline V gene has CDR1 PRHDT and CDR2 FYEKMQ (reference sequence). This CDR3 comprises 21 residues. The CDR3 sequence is CASSFGSVRGTGFSGANVLTF. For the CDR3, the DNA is TGTGCCAGCAGCTTCGGGTCGGTGAGGGGGACAGGCTTCTCTGGGGCCAACGTCCTGACTTTC.

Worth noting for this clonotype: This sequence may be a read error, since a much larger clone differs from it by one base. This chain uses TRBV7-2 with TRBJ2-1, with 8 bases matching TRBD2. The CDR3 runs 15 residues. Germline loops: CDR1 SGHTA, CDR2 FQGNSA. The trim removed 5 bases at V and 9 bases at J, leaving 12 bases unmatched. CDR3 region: CASSLRGLEGPEQFF. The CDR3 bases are TGTGCCAGCAGCCTTAGGGGACTAGAGGGACCTGAGCAGTTCTTC.

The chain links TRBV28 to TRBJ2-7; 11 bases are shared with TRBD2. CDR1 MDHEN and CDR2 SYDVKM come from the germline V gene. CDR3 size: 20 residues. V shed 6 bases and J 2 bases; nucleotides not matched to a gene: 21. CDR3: CASRVRLRGSGRAVTYEQYF. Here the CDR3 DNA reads TGTGCCAGCAGAGTCAGGCTTAGGGGTAGCGGGAGGGCGGTTACCTACGAGCAGTACTTC.

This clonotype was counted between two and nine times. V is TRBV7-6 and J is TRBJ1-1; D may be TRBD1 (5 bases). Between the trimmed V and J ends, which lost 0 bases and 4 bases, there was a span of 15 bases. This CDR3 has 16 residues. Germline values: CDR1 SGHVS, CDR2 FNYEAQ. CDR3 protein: CASSLAPGLTRTEAFF. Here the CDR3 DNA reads TGTGCCAGCAGCTTAGCGCCAGGGCTTACCCGCACTGAAGCTTTCTTT.

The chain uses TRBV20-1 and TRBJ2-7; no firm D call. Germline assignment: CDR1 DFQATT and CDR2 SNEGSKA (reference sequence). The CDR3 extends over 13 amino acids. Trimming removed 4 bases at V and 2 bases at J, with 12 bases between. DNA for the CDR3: TGCAGTGCTACTACTGGCTCCACCTACGAGCAGTACTTC. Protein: CSATTGSTYEQYF.

CDR3 sequence reads: CASSLQHGLNYEQYF. The CDR3 DNA sequence: TGTGCCAGCAGTCTGCAACACGGACTGAACTACGAGCAGTACTTC. This sequence joins TRBV27 and TRBJ2-7; tentatively, D is TRBD2 (5 bases). Germline CDR1 reads MNHEY; CDR2 reads SMNVEV (reference sequence). The germline V and J ends were trimmed by 5 bases and 3 bases, with 17 bases remaining between them. CDR3 size: 15 residues.

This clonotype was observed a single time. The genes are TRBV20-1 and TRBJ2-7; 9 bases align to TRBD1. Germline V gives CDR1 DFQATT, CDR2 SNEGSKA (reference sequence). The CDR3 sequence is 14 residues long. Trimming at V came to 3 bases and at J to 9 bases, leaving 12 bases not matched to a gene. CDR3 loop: CSASWDRERLAQYF. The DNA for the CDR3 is TGCAGTGCTAGTTGGGACAGGGAAAGGCTGGCGCAGTACTTC.

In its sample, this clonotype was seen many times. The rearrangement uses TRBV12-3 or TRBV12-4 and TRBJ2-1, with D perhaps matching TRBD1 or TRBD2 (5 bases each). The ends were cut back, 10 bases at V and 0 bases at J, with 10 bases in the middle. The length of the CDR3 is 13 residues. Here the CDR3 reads CATGTSSYNEQFF. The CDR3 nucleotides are TGTGCCACCGGGACGAGCTCCTACAATGAGCAGTTCTTC.

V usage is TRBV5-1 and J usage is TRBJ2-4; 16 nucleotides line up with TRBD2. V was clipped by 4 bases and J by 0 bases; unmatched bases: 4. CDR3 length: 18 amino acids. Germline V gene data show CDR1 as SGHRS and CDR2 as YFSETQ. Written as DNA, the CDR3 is TGCGCCAGCAGCCTGGGACTAGCGGGAGGGCTAGCCAAAAACATTCAGTACTTC. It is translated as CASSLGLAGGLAKNIQYF. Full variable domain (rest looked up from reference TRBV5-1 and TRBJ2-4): KAGVTQTPRYLIKTRGQQVTLSCSPISGHRSVSWYQQTPGQGLQFLFEYFSETQRNKGNFPGRFSGRQFSNSRSEMNVSTLELGDSALYLCASSLGLAGGLAKNIQYFGAGTRLSVL.

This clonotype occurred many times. The CDR3 region is CAISESGHQPQHF. The CDR3 DNA reads as TGTGCCATCAGTGAGTCAGGGCACCAGCCCCAGCATTTT. The chain joins TRBV10-3 to TRBJ1-5; D gene ambiguous. Trimming removed 0 bases at V and 7 bases at J, with 7 bases between. CDR1 ENHRY and CDR2 SYGVKD come from the germline V gene. This CDR3 is built from 13 residues.

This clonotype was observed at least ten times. In DNA, the CDR3 is TGTGCCAGCAGCGTAGGGGCAGGGCAAGCTTTCTTT. Encoded protein: CASSVGAGQAFF. This chain uses TRBV9 with TRBJ1-1; a possible D gene is TRBD1 (5 bases). Germline CDR1 SGDLS, CDR2 YYNGEE. There are 12 residues in the CDR3. Deletions cut 0 bases from V and 9 bases from J, with 9 bases between.

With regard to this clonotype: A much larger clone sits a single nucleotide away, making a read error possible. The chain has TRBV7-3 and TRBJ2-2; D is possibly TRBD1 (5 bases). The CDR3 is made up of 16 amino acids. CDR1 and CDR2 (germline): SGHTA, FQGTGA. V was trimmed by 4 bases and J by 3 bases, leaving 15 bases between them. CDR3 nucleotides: TGTGCCAGCAGCTCCCCGGGCATAGGGGACACCGGGGAGCTGTTTTTT. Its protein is CASSSPGIGDTGELFF.

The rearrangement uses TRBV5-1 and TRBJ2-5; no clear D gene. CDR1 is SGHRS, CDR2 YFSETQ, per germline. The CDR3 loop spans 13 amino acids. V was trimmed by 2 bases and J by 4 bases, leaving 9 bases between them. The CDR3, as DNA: TGCGCCAGCAGCTTAGAGTTCAGAGAGACCCAGTACTTC. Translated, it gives CASSLEFRETQYF.

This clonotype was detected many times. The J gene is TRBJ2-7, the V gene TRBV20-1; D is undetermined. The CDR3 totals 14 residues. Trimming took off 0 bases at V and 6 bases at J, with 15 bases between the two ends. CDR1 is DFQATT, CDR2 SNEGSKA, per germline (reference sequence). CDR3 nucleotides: TGCAGTGCTAGAGAGCCGCGGACCTGGCTCGAGCAGTACTTC. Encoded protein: CSAREPRTWLEQYF.

CDR3 bases: TGCAGTGCTAGAGTCGGACAGGGGGTCTCCTACGAGCAGTACTTC. Encoded protein: CSARVGQGVSYEQYF. The V call is TRBV20-1, the J call TRBJ2-7, with 10 nucleotides matching TRBD1. CDR3 length equals 15 residues. Germline V gene lookup returns CDR1 DFQATT and CDR2 SNEGSKA (reference sequence). The V gene end was trimmed by 1 base and the J gene end by 0 bases; junction bases not matched to a gene: 3.

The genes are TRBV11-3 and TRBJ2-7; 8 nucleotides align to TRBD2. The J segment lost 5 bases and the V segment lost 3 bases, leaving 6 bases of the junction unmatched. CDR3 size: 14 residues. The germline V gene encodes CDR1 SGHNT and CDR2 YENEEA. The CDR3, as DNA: TGTGCCAGCAGCTTGCAGCACGGGGGGGACGAGCAGTACTTC. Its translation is CASSLQHGGDEQYF.

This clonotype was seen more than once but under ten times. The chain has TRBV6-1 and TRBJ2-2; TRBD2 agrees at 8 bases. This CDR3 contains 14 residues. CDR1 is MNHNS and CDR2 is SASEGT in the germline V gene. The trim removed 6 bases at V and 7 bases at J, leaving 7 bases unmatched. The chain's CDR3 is CASRAGTRIGELFF. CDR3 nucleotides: TGTGCCAGCAGGGCCGGGACTAGAATCGGGGAGCTGTTTTTT.

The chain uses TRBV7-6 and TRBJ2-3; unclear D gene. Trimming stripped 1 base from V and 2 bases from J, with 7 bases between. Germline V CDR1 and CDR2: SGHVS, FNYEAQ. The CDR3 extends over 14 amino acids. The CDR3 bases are TGTGCCAGCAGCTTAGTCCCTACCACAGATACGCAGTATTTT. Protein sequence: CASSLVPTTDTQYF.

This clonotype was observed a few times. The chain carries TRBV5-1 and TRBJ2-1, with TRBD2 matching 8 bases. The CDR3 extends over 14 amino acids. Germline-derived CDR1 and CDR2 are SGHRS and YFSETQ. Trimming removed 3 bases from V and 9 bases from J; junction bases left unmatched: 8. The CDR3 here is CASSSGTRGSEQFF. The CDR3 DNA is TGCGCCAGCAGCTCCGGGACTAGGGGAAGTGAGCAGTTCTTC. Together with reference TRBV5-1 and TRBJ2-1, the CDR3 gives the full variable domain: KAGVTQTPRYLIKTRGQQVTLSCSPISGHRSVSWYQQTPGQGLQFLFEYFSETQRNKGNFPGRFSGRQFSNSRSEMNVSTLELGDSALYLCASSSGTRGSEQFFGPGTRLTVL.

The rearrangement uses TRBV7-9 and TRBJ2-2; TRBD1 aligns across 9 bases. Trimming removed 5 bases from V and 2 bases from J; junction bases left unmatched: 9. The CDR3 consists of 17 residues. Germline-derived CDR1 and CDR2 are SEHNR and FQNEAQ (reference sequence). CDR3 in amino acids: CASSLLAGQGNTGELFF. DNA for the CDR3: TGTGCCAGCAGCCTGCTCGCGGGACAGGGAAACACCGGGGAGCTGTTTTTT.

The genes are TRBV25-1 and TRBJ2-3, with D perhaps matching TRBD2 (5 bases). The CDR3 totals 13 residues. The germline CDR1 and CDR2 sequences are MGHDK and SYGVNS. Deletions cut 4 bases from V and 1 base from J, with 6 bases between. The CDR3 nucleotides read TGTGCCAGCAGTGTGCGGGGCACAGATACGCAGTATTTT. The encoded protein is CASSVRGTDTQYF. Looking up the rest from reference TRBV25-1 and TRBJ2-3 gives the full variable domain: EADIYQTPRYLVIGTGKKITLECSQTMGHDKMYWYQQDPGMELHLIHYSYGVNSTEKGDLSSESTVSRIRTEHFPLTLESARPSHTSQYLCASSVRGTDTQYFGPGTRLTVL.

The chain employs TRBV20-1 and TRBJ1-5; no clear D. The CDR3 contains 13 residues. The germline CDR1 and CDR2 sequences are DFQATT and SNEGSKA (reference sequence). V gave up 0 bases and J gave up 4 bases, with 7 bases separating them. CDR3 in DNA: TGCAGTGCTAGAGAGAACTCGAATCAGCCCCAGCATTTT. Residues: CSARENSNQPQHF.